The TCR beta chain under discussion was sequenced for a study of PD-L1 blockade in urothelial cancer. The overall study: The researchers analyzed blood 3 weeks (second dose) and 6 weeks after treatment start.

Sample time point: peripheral blood 6 weeks after treatment start. Germline V CDR1 and CDR2: LNHDA, SQIVND (reference sequence). The CDR3 runs to 13 residues. V was cut by 3 bases and J by 1 base, with 7 bases left in between. Assay: immunoSEQ multiplex PCR; the TCRdb copy retains only in-frame clones and omits some. Found here are around 50,000 clones, 70% to 90% of them singletons; the top ten hold 1.5% to 2%. This receptor was taken from a man in his fifties or sixties with urothelial cancer. The genes are TRBV19 and TRBJ2-7; D might be TRBD2 (5 bases). The sample was PBMCs, taken around atezolizumab (anti-PD-L1) treatment. The CDR3: CASSIGGSYEQYF. In DNA, the CDR3 is TGTGCCAGTAGTATTGGAGGTTCCTACGAGCAGTACTTC.